Sequencing of this TCR beta chain was carried out in a study of regulatory T cells in long-lasting Graves disease. Time point meaning: newly diagnosed GD, antithyroid drugs for less than 3 months. Extracted RNA from PBMCs served as the source of the TCR library. The source of the patients was an endocrinology department in Xi'an, China. With iRepertoire HTBI primers and Arm-PCR of CDR3 regions, TCR beta libraries were built. TCRdb reprocessed the multiplex PCR reads with MiXCR, giving one entry per CDR3 protein. The sample has roughly 500,000 distinct CDR3 sequences; approximately 14% are singletons. A few counts support this clonotype. The J segment lost 6 bases and the V segment lost 4 bases, leaving 11 bases of the junction unmatched. This CDR3 comprises 15 residues. Germline CDR1 reads SGHNT; CDR2 reads YYREEE (reference sequence). The same specimen was also included in a second study, on T cells in Graves' hyperthyroidism and ophthalmopathy.

The source of this sequence is a woman between 50 and 59 years old with Graves disease. This chain connects TRBV5-4 to TRBJ2-3, with TRBD1 matching 7 bases. The source was peripheral blood mononuclear cells (PBMCs), collected at new diagnosis, from a patient treated with antithyroid drugs. In DNA, the CDR3 is TGTGCCAGCAGCGCCGGGACAGCGGAGTGGGATACGCAGTATTTT. This gives the protein CASSAGTAEWDTQYF.